This T cell receptor beta chain was identified in a study of Ad26.COV2.S vaccination and SARS-CoV-2 variants. The overall study: The study gave Ad26.COV2.S intramuscularly, once or twice 56 days apart.

Per the germline V gene, CDR1 is SGHDN and CDR2 is FVKESK. The germline V and J ends were trimmed by 3 bases and 7 bases, with 10 bases remaining between them. This CDR3 has 13 amino acids. Treatment noted: roughly 20 received Ad26.COV2.S at low or high dose, single or two shots; 5 received placebo; per-sample allocation not given. Samples came from day 63 after the first vaccine or placebo injection. Whole-study findings and limits: For non-spike TCRs, breadth in vaccine recipients resembled that in placebo recipients. While placebo recipients had lower spike-specific TCR breadth, vaccine recipients had more.

Notes on this clone: The antigen is not known.

Profiling relied on immunoSEQ multiplex PCR, and the TCRdb table lists in-frame clones only, not all of them. The sample consists of about 450,000 clones, 80% to 90% of them appearing once. This specimen was peripheral blood, taken in a trial of Ad26.COV2.S vaccine versus placebo. V is TRBV14 and J is TRBJ1-5; D is unclear. The source of this sequence is a person aged 18-65 years who received the Ad26.COV2.S COVID-19 vaccine or a placebo. The CDR3 DNA reads as TGTGCCAGCAGCCAGTCGTGGGGACAGCCCCAGCATTTT. It yields the protein CASSQSWGQPQHF.